These 23 T cell receptor beta chains share one sample of origin, sequenced in a study of T cells of healthy individuals. One entry per CDR3 protein results from TCRdb running MiXCR on the 5' RACE reads. The table lists around 90,000 distinct CDR3 sequences, approximately 5.4% of them singletons. The origin of the receptors is a female donor in good health.

This clonotype was picked up many times. V and J are TRBV28 and TRBJ1-2; D is undetermined. The CDR3 is 14 amino acids. The germline CDR1 and CDR2 sequences are MDHEN and SYDVKM. V gave up 7 bases and J gave up 4 bases, with 16 bases separating them. Here the CDR3 DNA reads TGTGCCAGCACCCACACCCCAGGCGGCTATGGCTACACCTTC. This encodes CASTHTPGGYGYTF.

The V and J genes are TRBV6-6 and TRBJ1-2, with 7 bases lining up with TRBD1. The junction had 9 bases not matched to a gene; V was cut back by 4 bases and J by 4 bases. Germline V gives CDR1 MNHNY, CDR2 SVGAGI (reference sequence). The CDR3 has 15 amino acids. The CDR3 region is CASSSSGTVLYGYTF. The CDR3 bases are TGTGCCAGCAGTTCCTCCGGGACAGTCCTCTATGGCTACACCTTC.

This clonotype was counted ten times or more. The rearrangement links TRBV2 to TRBJ2-7; perhaps TRBD2 as D (6 bases). The CDR3 runs to 14 residues. The germline V and J ends were trimmed by 2 bases and 4 bases, with 12 bases remaining between them. Germline V gives CDR1 SNHLY, CDR2 FYNNEI. CDR3 coding DNA: TGTGCCAGCAGTGAAAACGGGAGTGGGTACGAGCAGTACTTC. Encoded protein: CASSENGSGYEQYF. Filled out from reference TRBV2 and TRBJ2-7, the complete variable domain reads EPEVTQTPSHQVTQMGQEVILRCVPISNHLYFYWYRQILGQKVEFLVSFYNNEISEKSEIFDDQFSVERPDGSNFTLKIRSTKLEDSAMYFCASSENGSGYEQYFGPGTRLTVT.

This clonotype came up a few times. The J gene is TRBJ2-4, the V gene TRBV28; TRBD2 agrees at 16 bases. The CDR3 length is 16 residues. The J segment lost 9 bases and the V segment lost 3 bases, leaving 5 bases of the junction unmatched. CDR1 and CDR2 (germline): MDHEN, SYDVKM. The CDR3, as DNA: TGTGCCAGCAGTTTTCAGGGGACTAGCGGGAGGGCCATTCAGTACTTC. This codes for CASSFQGTSGRAIQYF.

This clonotype has a count of ten or more. The V call is TRBV6-5, the J call TRBJ1-1; D remains ambiguous. V was cut by 6 bases and J by 3 bases, with 11 bases left in between. This CDR3 is 13 amino acids long. Germline V gene sequence: CDR1 MNHEY, CDR2 SVGAGI. DNA of the CDR3: TGTGCCAGCAGCTCCAGCCTGCACACTGAAGCTTTCTTT. It yields the protein CASSSSLHTEAFF.

This chain uses TRBV6-2 or TRBV6-3 with TRBJ1-3; no definite D call. CDR1 and CDR2 from the germline V gene are MNHEY and SVGEGT. The germline V and J ends were trimmed by 4 bases and 0 bases, with 7 bases remaining between them. This CDR3 has 14 residues. The CDR3 spells CASSSLASGNTIYF. The CDR3 region has the DNA TGTGCCAGCAGTTCCCTGGCCTCTGGAAACACCATATATTTT.

This clonotype was seen many times. The chain carries TRBV10-3 and TRBJ2-4; 9 positions match TRBD1. This CDR3 comprises 16 residues. The germline V gene encodes CDR1 ENHRY and CDR2 SYGVKD. J was trimmed by 8 bases and V by 2 bases; bases with no gene match: 10. CDR3 in DNA: TGTGCCATCAGTGAGGGGGCTGGGACAGGGATGGACATTCAGTACTTC. This codes for CAISEGAGTGMDIQYF.

The table lists this clonotype with many counts. The chain couples TRBV6-1 to TRBJ1-5; a possible D gene is TRBD1 (5 bases). Germline-derived CDR1 and CDR2 are MNHNS and SASEGT. V was cut by 2 bases and J by 2 bases, with 7 bases left in between. The length of the CDR3 is 14 residues. The CDR3 region has the DNA TGTGCCAGCAGTGAAAGACAGCGCAATCAGCCCCAGCATTTT. Its protein product is CASSERQRNQPQHF.

The gene calls are TRBV29-1 and TRBJ2-3; no firm D call. CDR3 length: 13 residues. Germline V gene sequence: CDR1 SQVTM, CDR2 ANQGSEA. The V end lost 2 bases, the J end lost 0 bases, and 6 bases lay between the germline ends. In DNA, the CDR3 is TGCAGCGTTGAAACGGTTAGCACAGATACGCAGTATTTT. Protein: CSVETVSTDTQYF.

This clonotype was recorded many times. The gene calls are TRBV13 and TRBJ1-2, with D possibly matching TRBD1 (6 bases). The CDR3 is 14 residues long. Between the trimmed V and J ends, which lost 4 bases and 0 bases, there was a span of 9 bases. Germline V lookup: CDR1 PRHDT, CDR2 FYEKMQ (reference sequence). CDR3 protein: CASSSPGANYGYTF. The DNA of the CDR3 is TGTGCCAGCAGCTCGCCAGGGGCTAACTATGGCTACACCTTC.

This clonotype occurred many times. This rearrangement joins TRBV19 to TRBJ2-1, with TRBD2 identical over 9 bases. Trimming at V came to 5 bases and at J to 3 bases, leaving 5 bases not matched to a gene. The CDR3 extends over 15 amino acids. The germline gives CDR1 LNHDA, CDR2 SQIVND (reference sequence). The CDR3 DNA sequence: TGTGCCAGTAGTGCGCCTAGCGGGGTCTACAATGAGCAGTTCTTC. This encodes CASSAPSGVYNEQFF.

This clonotype was seen many times. The chain uses TRBV6-2 or TRBV6-3 and TRBJ2-7, with 12 bases matching TRBD2. Per the germline V gene, CDR1 is MNHEY and CDR2 is SVGEGT. CDR3 size: 16 residues. Trimming at V came to 5 bases and at J to 2 bases, leaving 7 bases not matched to a gene. The CDR3 nucleotides read TGTGCCAGCAGTCATCCCACTAGCGGGAGGCCCTACGAGCAGTACTTC. Translating gives CASSHPTSGRPYEQYF.

This clonotype was found many times. This chain joins TRBV12-3 or TRBV12-4 and TRBJ1-5, with a weak D call TRBD1 (6 bases). V lost 5 bases to trimming and J lost 4 bases, with 9 bases between them. This CDR3 has 13 amino acids. This CDR3 is CASSGQLNQPQHF. CDR3 bases: TGTGCCAGCAGTGGACAGCTTAATCAGCCCCAGCATTTT.

This clonotype has just a few counts. The chain combines TRBV28 with TRBJ2-3, with D tentatively TRBD1 (5 bases). The CDR3 is 16 amino acids. With 0 bases removed from V and 3 bases from J, the gap between germline ends came to 13 bases. Germline V CDR1 and CDR2: MDHEN, SYDVKM. Here the CDR3 reads CASSLWGPSTTDTQYF. Written as DNA, the CDR3 is TGTGCCAGCAGTTTATGGGGGCCGAGTACGACAGATACGCAGTATTTT.

This clonotype came up a few times. The chain recombines TRBV20-1 with TRBJ2-6, with D hard to call. Germline lookup yields CDR1 DFQATT and CDR2 SNEGSKA (reference sequence). The CDR3 loop spans 18 amino acids. The V and J ends lost 2 bases and 0 bases respectively, with 17 bases between them. DNA for the CDR3: TGCAGTGCTAGAAATCAAAGTCGGAGAACCTCTGGGGCCAACGTCCTGACTTTC. Translating it yields CSARNQSRRTSGANVLTF.

The chain combines TRBV20-1 with TRBJ2-5; TRBD2 aligns across 13 bases. Trimming at V came to 4 bases and at J to 5 bases, leaving 4 bases not matched to a gene. This CDR3 region has 14 residues. The germline V gene has CDR1 DFQATT and CDR2 SNEGSKA (reference sequence). This chain's CDR3 is CSATATSGGETQYF. CDR3 nucleotide sequence: TGCAGTGCTACCGCGACTAGCGGGGGGGAGACCCAGTACTTC.

The chain combines TRBV7-9 with TRBJ1-3; D unclear. The germline V and J ends were trimmed by 0 bases and 4 bases, with 4 bases remaining between them. Germline CDR1 and CDR2: SEHNR and FQNEAQ (reference sequence). There are 13 residues in the CDR3. CDR3 bases: TGTGCCAGCAGCTTAGCGGCAGGAAACACCATATATTTT. This gives the protein CASSLAAGNTIYF. Full variable domain (missing parts from reference TRBV7-9 and TRBJ1-3): DTGVSQNPRHKITKRGQNVTFRCDPISEHNRLYWYRQTLGQGPEFLTYFQNEAQLEKSRLLSDRFSAERPKGSFSTLEIQRTEQGDSAMYLCASSLAAGNTIYFGEGSWLTVV.

This clonotype was found many times. V gene TRBV20-1 combines with J gene TRBJ2-3; 9 nucleotides align to TRBD2. J gave up 6 bases and V 6 bases, and 10 bases lay outside the gene matches. In germline, CDR1 is DFQATT, CDR2 SNEGSKA (reference sequence). This CDR3 region has 14 residues. CDR3 in DNA: TGCAGTGCCCAGGCGGGAGGGCCGGGGGATACGCAGTATTTT. Its translation is CSAQAGGPGDTQYF.

This clonotype was counted ten times or more. The chain has TRBV4-2 and TRBJ1-1, with D uncertain. V gave up 5 bases and J gave up 7 bases, with 14 bases separating them. From germline, CDR1 is LGHNA and CDR2 YNFKEQ. The CDR3 runs 13 residues. The CDR3 sequence: CASSSESGGEAFF. For the CDR3, the DNA is TGTGCCAGCAGCTCCGAGTCTGGCGGTGAAGCTTTCTTT.

This clonotype has at least ten counts. The genes are TRBV7-2 and TRBJ1-1; 7 positions agree with TRBD1. The J segment lost 1 base and the V segment lost 6 bases, leaving 8 bases of the junction unmatched. From germline, CDR1 is SGHTA and CDR2 FQGNSA. The CDR3 loop spans 15 amino acids. The CDR3 DNA is TGTGCCAGCAGGGGGTGGGGACAGTCGAACACTGAAGCTTTCTTT. The encoded protein is CASRGWGQSNTEAFF.

This chain connects TRBV6-2 or TRBV6-3 to TRBJ2-1; 9 nucleotides agree with TRBD2. Germline V CDR1 and CDR2: MNHEY, SVGEGT. The V gene end was trimmed by 4 bases and the J gene end by 4 bases; junction bases not matched to a gene: 17. CDR3 length: 19 residues. Written as DNA, the CDR3 is TGTGCCAGCAGTTCCCAGACTAGCGGCCCCTCCGGGGGATACAATGAGCAGTTCTTC. Amino acids: CASSSQTSGPSGGYNEQFF.

This clonotype appeared a few times. The gene calls are TRBV29-1 and TRBJ1-5; tentative D call: TRBD1 (5 bases). This CDR3 region has 13 residues. From germline, CDR1 is SQVTM and CDR2 ANQGSEA. Between the trimmed V and J ends, which lost 4 bases and 9 bases, there was a span of 16 bases. The CDR3 region is CSVAGRGEGPQHF. The CDR3 nucleotides are TGCAGCGTTGCGGGTAGGGGAGAGGGGCCCCAGCATTTT.

The chain uses TRBV20-1 and TRBJ1-4; maybe TRBD1 (5 bases). CDR1 DFQATT and CDR2 SNEGSKA come from the germline V gene (reference sequence). The germline V and J ends were trimmed by 5 bases and 4 bases, with 14 bases remaining between them. CDR3 length: 14 amino acids. In DNA, the CDR3 is TGCAGTGCTCGGGACGGTGGAGTTAATGAAAAACTGTTTTTT. The encoded protein is CSARDGGVNEKLFF.